This entry features one TCR beta chain sequence. Its antigen is currently not known. There are no base qualities to consult, and no much larger clone falls within one base. The data were obtained in a study of blood T cell repertoires in COVID-19 (dated by TCRdb to between 2020 and 2021). A note on the overall study: Samples from collaborators originated in the United States, Italy and Spain and spanned both the acute and convalescent phases of COVID-19. The dataset comprised deeply sampled blood TCRbeta repertoires from subjects exposed to, actively infected with, or recovered from COVID-19. The samples were drawn from two sources: the first 160 participants of the ongoing ImmuneRACE study, and approximately 1,300 subjects contributed by 6 global collaborators. The material from the prospective study consisted of cDNA or gDNA derived from T cells, B-cell-depleted T cells, or PBMCs. The repertoires were released in a freely available public database intended as a resource for research on the immune response to SARS-CoV-2. Where HLA class I and class II types were available, the types were taken from metadata supplied by the sample provider, not from assay-based typing. A de-identified subject ID, COVID-19 status, age in years and sex were almost always included in the sample metadata.

The germline V gene encodes CDR1 SEHNR and CDR2 FQNEAQ (reference sequence). The CDR3 runs 18 amino acids, cysteine and phenylalanine included. The kept DNA is CDR3 alone, 54 bases in frame from the first base. Trimming takes 3 bases off V and 3 bases off J; junction bases not matched to a gene: 13. One collaborating source in Seattle enrolled patients during active infection and followed them longitudinally through the course of disease. Each collaborating institution followed its own protocols to collect whole blood in K2EDTA tubes. For TCRbeta analysis, collaborators shipped samples as frozen whole blood, isolated PBMCs, or DNA extracted from either of those sample types. The study at large found these results: How much clinical and demographic metadata was included differed by source and by participant, and the metadata was provided uncurated.

The immunoSEQ Assay, a bias-controlled multiplex PCR, was used to amplify TCRbeta CDR3 regions from genomic DNA. For the original study's pipeline: Within the assay, amplification of reference gene primers was used to estimate how many nucleated cells each sample contained. To quantify the absolute abundance of each unique TCRbeta CDR3 rearrangement, sequence reads were collapsed and filtered. For each sample, productive Simpson clonality was calculated by taking the square root of Simpson's diversity index across productive rearrangements. TCRdb stores this immuneACCESS table with in-frame sequences only. Part of the clones is absent; in the studies checked, under half of the shortfall reflects unresolved V genes, and no reason is known for the rest. D and trimming were read from the DNA, whereas the V and J calls and clone size are those reported in that table. The sample profile shows approximately 100,000 clones; over 85% of them were found once. Of the sample, more than 3.5% is held by the ten largest clones.

The chain was built from TRBV7-9 and TRBJ2-7; 11 bases in the middle match TRBD2. This sequence originates from a human donor with COVID-19, enrolled during active disease. The donor label of this sample is uncertain. Specimen: peripheral blood. The DNA sequence reads TGTGCCAGCAGCTTCCCGCGGGGCCTAGCGGGAGGAGTCTACGAGCAGTACTTC. The resulting protein is CASSFPRGLAGGVYEQYF.